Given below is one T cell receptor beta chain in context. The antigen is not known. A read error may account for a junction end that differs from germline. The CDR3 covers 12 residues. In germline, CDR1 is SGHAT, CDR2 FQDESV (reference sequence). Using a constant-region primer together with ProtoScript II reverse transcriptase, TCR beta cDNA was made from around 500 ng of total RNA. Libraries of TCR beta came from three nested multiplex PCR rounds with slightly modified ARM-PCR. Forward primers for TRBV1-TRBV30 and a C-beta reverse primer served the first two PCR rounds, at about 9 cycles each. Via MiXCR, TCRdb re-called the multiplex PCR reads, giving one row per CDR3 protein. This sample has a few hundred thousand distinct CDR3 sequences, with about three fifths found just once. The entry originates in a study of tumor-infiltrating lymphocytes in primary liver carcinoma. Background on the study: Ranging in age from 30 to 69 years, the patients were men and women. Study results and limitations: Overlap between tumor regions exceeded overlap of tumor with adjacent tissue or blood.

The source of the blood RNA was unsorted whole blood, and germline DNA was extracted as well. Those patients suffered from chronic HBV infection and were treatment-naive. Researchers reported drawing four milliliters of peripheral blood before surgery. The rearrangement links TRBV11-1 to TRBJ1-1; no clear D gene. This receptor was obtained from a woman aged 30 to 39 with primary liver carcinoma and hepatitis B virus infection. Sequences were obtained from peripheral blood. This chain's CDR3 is CASGSQWVEAFF. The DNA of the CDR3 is TGCGCCAGCGGCTCCCAGTGGGTTGAAGCTTTCTTT.